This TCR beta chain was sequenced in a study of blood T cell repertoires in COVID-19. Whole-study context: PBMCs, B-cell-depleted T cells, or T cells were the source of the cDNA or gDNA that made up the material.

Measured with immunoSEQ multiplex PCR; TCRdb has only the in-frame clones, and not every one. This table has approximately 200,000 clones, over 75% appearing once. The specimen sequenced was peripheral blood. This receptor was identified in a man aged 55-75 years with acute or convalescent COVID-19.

The CDR3 sequence: CASSQGLATSYEQYF. In DNA form, the CDR3 reads TGCGCCAGCAGCCAGGGACTAGCGACCTCCTACGAGCAGTACTTC. This chain joins TRBV4-1 and TRBJ2-7, with TRBD2 identical over 10 bases. Germline CDR1 MGHRA, CDR2 YSYEKL. CDR3 length equals 15 residues. The V gene end was trimmed by 3 bases and the J gene end by 0 bases; junction bases not matched to a gene: 2.